The clone carrying this TCR beta chain showed up just a few times. Its specificity is not known. In the library, individual cDNA molecules carried attached unique molecular identifiers. In TCRdb, the 5' RACE reads were re-called with MiXCR into one record per CDR3 protein. Among about 100,000 distinct CDR3 sequences, around 10% were seen once, and the ten largest hold roughly 2.9%. In germline, CDR1 is SGHNT, CDR2 YENEEA. This CDR3 is built from 15 residues. V lost 0 bases and J lost 2, with 9 bases in between. These data originate in a study of early T cells in non-severe SARS-CoV-2 infection. Study overall: Bulk RNA isolated from unsorted whole blood underwent sequencing; chains were not paired.

Study results and caveats: Matching against VDJdb likely underestimated virus-specific expansions, favoring anti-spike CD8.

The V and J genes are TRBV11-3 and TRBJ2-3; D is perhaps TRBD1 or TRBD2 (5 bases each). Material for sequencing was whole blood. The clonotype comes from an adult who was a healthcare worker with PCR-confirmed SARS-CoV-2 infection or an uninfected control (not recorded which). CDR3 DNA sequence: TGTGCCAGCAGCTTAGATGGGACGGACACAGATACGCAGTATTTT. It encodes CASSLDGTDTDTQYF.